The subject of this entry is one T cell receptor (beta chain). At one of its ends the junction is not consistent with the germline gene, which may arise from a read error. The protocol was immunoSEQ multiplex PCR, while the TCRdb copy is restricted to in-frame clones and leaves out a portion. The sample includes some 10,000 clones, 70% to 85% of them seen just once. These data belong to a study of immune evolution from preneoplasia to lung adenocarcinoma. Each case's diagnosis was confirmed by two pathologists on H&E. The sample taken for sequencing was FFPE lung adenocarcinoma in situ tissue. This TCR was sampled from a person aged 60-80 years with lung adenocarcinoma.

CDR3 residues: CASSQGAYNSPLHF. The CDR3, as DNA: TGTGCCAGCAGCCAGGGGGCCTACAATTCACCCCTCCACTTT. This chain connects TRBV14 to TRBJ1-6, with D tentatively TRBD1 (6 bases). Germline lookup yields CDR1 SGHDN and CDR2 FVKESK. This CDR3 is 14 amino acids long.